This T cell receptor (beta chain) was identified during a study of T-cell reconstitution after alpha-beta-depleted transplantation in children. Researchers prepared the TCRbeta library using unique molecular identifiers, the study reports. TCRdb re-called the PCR reads with MiXCR, one entry per CDR3 protein. The repertoire holds 600,000 to 700,000 distinct CDR3 sequences, roughly 15% seen once, with over 0.95% in the top ten. This clonotype was seen at least ten times. CDR3 length equals 14 residues. Germline CDR1 reads KGHDR; CDR2 reads SFDVKD. The trim removed 7 bases at V and 5 bases at J, leaving 6 bases unmatched.

This sample comprised PBMCs from the stem cell graft donor, obtained from the stem cell graft. This sequence originates from a human donor who donated a stem cell graft to a child with acute myeloid leukemia. This chain links TRBV24-1 with TRBJ1-5, with TRBD1 matching 8 bases. CDR3 nucleotides: TGTGCCACCAGCGCAGGGGGCGGCGATCAGCCCCAGCATTTT. Its protein is CATSAGGGDQPQHF.